The rows below give T cell receptor beta chains drawn from one sample of a study of shared clonotypes between healthy human individuals. Some clones are missing from TCRdb's copy, which holds only in-frame ones; the method was immunoSEQ multiplex PCR. Here the sample spans approximately 340,000 clones, over 65% being singletons. What was sequenced was memory CD4+ T cells sorted from blood. The receptors derive from a man younger than 45 in good health. Both conserved end residues are part of each CDR3. A D gene is named only where the DNA matches it firmly. Clone sizes are given selectively: once, few, many, or a class where the clone is expanded.

size: once; J: TRBJ2-7; D: TRBD1; length: 17; V: TRBV5-1; CDR3: CASSLRGTALSSYEQYF; DNA: TGCGCCAGCAGCTTGAGGGGGACAGCCTTATCTTCCTACGAGCAGTACTTC
size: many; J: TRBJ2-7; D: TRBD2; length: 17; V: TRBV5-6; CDR3: CASSLTPLAGVSYEQYF; DNA: TGTGCCAGCAGCTTGACCCCACTAGCGGGAGTTTCCTACGAGCAGTACTTC
size: NA; J: TRBJ2-5; D: TRBD2; length: 19; V: TRBV14; CDR3: CASSPGGLQKREAQETQYF; DNA: TGTGCCAGCAGCCCAGGGGGTCTTCAGAAGCGGGAGGCCCAAGAGACCCAGTACTTC
size: NA; J: TRBJ2-2; D: NA; length: 16; V: TRBV5-6; CDR3: CASRPTPPANTGELFF; DNA: TGTGCCAGCAGACCCACTCCCCCCGCGAACACCGGGGAGCTGTTTTTT
size: NA; J: TRBJ2-2; D: TRBD1; length: 17; V: TRBV5-1; CDR3: CASSDLDRGSNTGELFF; DNA: TGCGCCAGCAGCGACCTCGACAGGGGATCGAACACCGGGGAGCTGTTTTTT
size: NA; J: TRBJ2-5; D: NA; length: 14; V: TRBV10-2; CDR3: CATSGVVNQETQYF; DNA: TGCGCCACAAGTGGGGTGGTAAACCAAGAGACCCAGTACTTC
size: NA; J: TRBJ2-5; D: NA; length: 15; V: TRBV7-2; CDR3: CASRKQALLTETQYF; DNA: TGTGCCAGCAGAAAACAGGCCCTTTTGACAGAGACCCAGTACTTC
size: NA; J: TRBJ2-7; D: TRBD2; length: 15; V: TRBV6-5; CDR3: CASSYRLAGVYEQYF; DNA: TGTGCCAGCAGTTACCGGCTAGCGGGGGTCTACGAGCAGTACTTC
size: NA; J: TRBJ2-2; D: NA; length: 15; V: TRBV10-2; CDR3: CAGGGQTANTGELFF; DNA: TGCGCCGGGGGAGGACAGACTGCGAACACCGGGGAGCTGTTTTTT
size: NA; J: TRBJ2-7; D: TRBD1; length: 14; V: TRBV10-1; CDR3: CASAGTAFSYEQYF; DNA: TGCGCCAGCGCCGGGACAGCTTTCTCCTACGAGCAGTACTTC
size: once; J: TRBJ2-7; D: TRBD2; length: 17; V: TRBV2; CDR3: CASSEGTSGRVRYEQYF; DNA: TGTGCCAGCAGTGAAGGGACTAGCGGGAGGGTTCGGTACGAGCAGTACTTC
size: NA; J: TRBJ2-5; D: NA; length: 16; V: TRBV2; CDR3: CASRKSGVPGQETQYF; DNA: TGTGCCAGCAGGAAATCAGGGGTCCCTGGACAAGAGACCCAGTACTTC
size: NA; J: TRBJ2-3; D: TRBD1; length: 14; V: TRBV19; CDR3: CASSMTGFTDTQYF; DNA: TGTGCCAGTAGTATGACAGGGTTCACAGATACGCAGTATTTT
size: few; J: TRBJ1-2; D: NA; length: 15; V: TRBV28; CDR3: CASSFVANFYYGYTF; DNA: TGTGCCAGCAGTTTTGTTGCGAATTTTTACTATGGCTACACCTTC
size: NA; J: TRBJ2-6; D: TRBD2; length: 18; V: TRBV5-6; CDR3: CASSFDFSGSSGANVLTF; DNA: TGTGCCAGCAGCTTCGATTTTAGCGGGAGCTCTGGGGCCAACGTCCTGACTTTC
size: NA; J: TRBJ2-7; D: TRBD1; length: 17; V: TRBV7-6; CDR3: CASSYKAPGTDSYEQYF; DNA: TGTGCCAGCAGCTACAAGGCCCCTGGGACAGACTCCTACGAGCAGTACTTC
size: NA; J: TRBJ2-3; D: TRBD2; length: 14; V: TRBV7-7; CDR3: CASSEGLAGDTQYF; DNA: TGTGCCAGCAGCGAGGGACTAGCGGGAGATACGCAGTATTTT
size: NA; J: TRBJ2-7; D: NA; length: 14; V: TRBV27; CDR3: CASSLSRGTYEQYF; DNA: TGTGCCAGCAGTTTATCGAGGGGAACCTACGAGCAGTACTTC
size: once; J: TRBJ2-5; D: NA; length: 14; V: TRBV7-2; CDR3: CASSLARLVETQYF; DNA: TGTGCCAGCAGCTTAGCGCGACTAGTCGAGACCCAGTACTTC
size: NA; J: TRBJ2-7; D: NA; length: 12; V: TRBV10-3; CDR3: CAIGAYSYEQYF; DNA: TGTGCCATCGGGGCTTACTCCTACGAGCAGTACTTC
size: NA; J: TRBJ2-1; D: NA; length: 11; V: TRBV14; CDR3: CASSPPGKQFF; DNA: TGTGCCAGCTCCCCACCCGGAAAGCAGTTCTTC
size: NA; J: TRBJ2-3; D: TRBD1; length: 17; V: TRBV9; CDR3: CASSVAGGQGASDTQYF; DNA: TGTGCCAGCAGCGTAGCCGGAGGACAGGGGGCGTCAGATACGCAGTATTTT
size: few; J: TRBJ2-7; D: NA; length: 14; V: TRBV7-2; CDR3: CASSLRQVGYEQYF; DNA: TGTGCCAGCAGCTTACGCCAGGTAGGCTACGAGCAGTACTTC
size: NA; J: TRBJ2-3; D: TRBD2; length: 16; V: TRBV9; CDR3: CASSTTSGTSTDTQYF; DNA: TGTGCCAGCAGCACGACTAGCGGGACTAGCACAGATACGCAGTATTTT
size: NA; J: TRBJ2-7; D: NA; length: 14; V: TRBV7-2; CDR3: CASSLEVASYEQYF; DNA: TGTGCCAGCAGCTTAGAGGTAGCTTCCTACGAGCAGTACTTC
size: NA; J: TRBJ2-7; D: NA; length: 13; V: TRBV29-1; CDR3: CSVNEGHFPEQYF; DNA: TGCAGCGTCAACGAAGGACATTTTCCCGAGCAGTACTTC
size: few; J: TRBJ1-1; D: NA; length: 16; V: TRBV6-5; CDR3: CASSYRTVVQDTEAFF; DNA: TGTGCCAGCAGTTATCGGACAGTGGTTCAGGACACTGAAGCTTTCTTT
size: NA; J: TRBJ1-3; D: TRBD1; length: 15; V: TRBV14; CDR3: CASSPGQGLGNTIYF; DNA: TGTGCCAGCAGCCCGGGACAGGGTCTCGGAAACACCATATATTTT
size: NA; J: TRBJ2-1; D: NA; length: 14; V: TRBV2; CDR3: CASSAAQAYNEQFF; DNA: TGTGCCAGCAGTGCCGCCCAGGCGTACAATGAGCAGTTCTTC
size: NA; J: TRBJ2-5; D: NA; length: 15; V: TRBV5-4; CDR3: CASTPQELGGETQYF; DNA: TGTGCCAGCACCCCACAGGAGCTGGGTGGGGAGACCCAGTACTTC
size: many; J: TRBJ2-7; D: NA; length: 16; V: TRBV11-3; CDR3: CASSPRQGSNTYEQYF; DNA: TGTGCCAGCAGCCCCCGCCAGGGATCTAACACCTACGAGCAGTACTTC
size: few; J: TRBJ2-2; D: TRBD1; length: 15; V: TRBV5-6; CDR3: CASSPGTGGERELFF; DNA: TGTGCCAGCAGCCCCGGGACAGGGGGCGAGCGGGAGCTGTTTTTT
size: NA; J: TRBJ1-2; D: TRBD1; length: 15; V: TRBV10-2; CDR3: CASSTSGQGNYGYTF; DNA: TGCGCCAGTTCTACGTCCGGACAGGGGAACTATGGCTACACCTTC
size: NA; J: TRBJ2-1; D: TRBD2; length: 18; V: TRBV11-3; CDR3: CASSSPPTSGRAIWGQFF; DNA: TGTGCCAGCAGCTCCCCTCCTACTAGCGGGAGGGCCATCTGGGGGCAGTTCTTC
size: NA; J: TRBJ2-3; D: NA; length: 15; V: TRBV27; CDR3: CASSEVRLAGDTQYF; DNA: TGTGCCAGCAGCGAGGTACGGCTAGCAGGCGATACGCAGTATTTT
size: NA; J: TRBJ1-2; D: TRBD1; length: 15; V: TRBV28; CDR3: CASSLGGTANYGYTF; DNA: TGTGCCAGCAGTTTAGGAGGGACAGCAAACTATGGCTACACCTTC
size: NA; J: TRBJ2-1; D: TRBD2; length: 15; V: TRBV11-2; CDR3: CASSQSGTTYNEQFF; DNA: TGTGCCAGCAGCCAAAGCGGGACCACCTACAATGAGCAGTTCTTC
size: NA; J: TRBJ2-3; D: NA; length: 16; V: TRBV5-1; CDR3: CASSLATDRYTDTQYF; DNA: TGCGCCAGCAGCTTGGCCACGGACAGATACACAGATACGCAGTATTTT
size: NA; J: TRBJ2-7; D: TRBD1; length: 14; V: TRBV6-5; CDR3: CASSGQGGSYEQYF; DNA: TGTGCCAGCAGTGGACAGGGTGGCTCCTACGAGCAGTACTTC
size: once; J: TRBJ2-3; D: NA; length: 13; V: TRBV5-5; CDR3: CASSLGFESTQYF; DNA: TGTGCCAGCAGCTTGGGATTTGAATCGACGCAGTATTTT
size: once; J: TRBJ2-2; D: TRBD1; length: 15; V: TRBV5-1; CDR3: CASSSQGSHTGELFF; DNA: TGCGCCAGCAGCTCACAGGGGTCCCACACCGGGGAGCTGTTTTTT
size: few; J: TRBJ1-3; D: NA; length: 15; V: TRBV18; CDR3: CASSMAGRSGNTIYF; DNA: TGTGCCAGCTCTATGGCAGGCCGCTCTGGAAACACCATATATTTT
size: NA; J: TRBJ2-7; D: NA; length: 17; V: TRBV10-3; CDR3: CAISESIGGWNTYEQYF; DNA: TGTGCCATCAGTGAGTCGATTGGCGGGTGGAATACTTACGAGCAGTACTTC
size: NA; J: TRBJ2-1; D: TRBD1; length: 15; V: TRBV5-1; CDR3: CASTETGGGHNEQFF; DNA: TGCGCCAGCACCGAGACAGGGGGCGGGCACAATGAGCAGTTCTTC
size: once; J: TRBJ2-1; D: NA; length: 15; V: TRBV14; CDR3: CASSQYPDLFNEQFF; DNA: TGTGCCAGCAGCCAATATCCGGACCTCTTCAATGAGCAGTTCTTC
size: NA; J: TRBJ1-5; D: TRBD1; length: 15; V: TRBV27; CDR3: CASSKGQGVNQPQHF; DNA: TGTGCCAGCAGTAAGGGACAGGGGGTCAATCAGCCCCAGCATTTT
size: NA; J: TRBJ2-3; D: TRBD1; length: 16; V: TRBV7-1; CDR3: CASSLYQGDGTDTQYF; DNA: TGTGCCAGCAGCTTGTACCAGGGGGACGGCACAGATACGCAGTATTTT
size: NA; J: TRBJ2-7; D: TRBD2; length: 16; V: TRBV2; CDR3: CASSGPQREIAYEQYF; DNA: TGTGCCAGCAGTGGACCCCAGCGGGAGATCGCCTACGAGCAGTACTTC
size: NA; J: TRBJ2-1; D: TRBD2; length: 14; V: TRBV10-2; CDR3: CASSVLAEYNEQFF; DNA: TGCGCCAGCAGTGTCCTAGCGGAATACAATGAGCAGTTCTTC
size: NA; J: TRBJ2-3; D: NA; length: 15; V: TRBV9; CDR3: CASSELGQILDTQYF; DNA: TGTGCCAGCAGCGAGCTCGGACAGATATTAGATACGCAGTATTTT
size: once; J: TRBJ1-1; D: TRBD1; length: 15; V: TRBV19; CDR3: CASTPGTGGDTEAFF; DNA: TGTGCCAGTACCCCGGGGACAGGGGGAGACACTGAAGCTTTCTTT